The 31 T cell receptor beta chains in this list originate from one sample, sequenced in a study of T cells in Graves' hyperthyroidism and ophthalmopathy. RNA transcripts gave rise to amplified TCR beta CDR3 regions. The study used the HTBI primer set for a first-round RT-PCR of the TCR CDR3. TCRdb reanalysed the multiplex PCR reads using MiXCR and keeps one entry per CDR3 protein. This sample yields roughly 350,000 distinct CDR3 sequences, of which roughly an eighth are seen a single time; 34% belongs to the top ten. Sequences were obtained from blood. The receptors originated from a woman in her thirties or forties with Graves' ophthalmopathy.

This clonotype was detected only a few times. V is TRBV5-6 and J is TRBJ2-1; 11 positions match TRBD1. The CDR3 has 17 amino acids. CDR1 and CDR2 from the germline V gene are SGHDT and YYEEEE. V lost 5 bases, J lost 1 base, and 8 bases stayed unmatched. This CDR3 is CASRRRTGGLSYNEQFF. In nucleotides, the CDR3 is TGTGCCAGCAGGCGGCGGACAGGGGGCTTGTCCTACAATGAGCAGTTCTTC.

With respect to this clonotype: A much bigger clone sits one base away, suggesting this may be a read error. The CDR3 ends on some other residue instead of the conserved phenylalanine or tryptophan, so this is likely a read error. The V call is TRBV27, the J call TRBJ2-3; D perhaps matches TRBD2 (6 bases). Between the trimmed V and J ends, which lost 4 bases and 5 bases, there was a span of 13 bases. The CDR3 consists of 14 residues. Germline values: CDR1 MNHEY, CDR2 SMNVEV (reference sequence). The CDR3 nucleotides are TGTGCCAGCAGTTGGGGACTTGGTGGAGATACGCAGTATTCT. Amino acids: CASSWGLGGDTQYS.

This clonotype was counted at least ten times. This chain connects TRBV9 to TRBJ2-7; TRBD1 aligns across 7 bases. CDR3 length equals 13 residues. Germline V gene lookup returns CDR1 SGDLS and CDR2 YYNGEE. J gave up 2 bases and V 4 bases, and 3 bases lay outside the gene matches. The CDR3 protein is CASSPQGAYEQYF. As DNA, the CDR3 is TGTGCCAGCAGCCCCCAGGGGGCCTACGAGCAGTACTTC.

The sample holds one count of this clonotype. CDR3 DNA: TGTGCCAGCAGTTACCTAGCGGGAGGGGAGGGGGAGACCCAGTACTTC. Encoded protein: CASSYLAGGEGETQYF. The J gene is TRBJ2-5, the V gene TRBV6-5, with TRBD2 matching 12 bases. J gave up 5 bases and V 2 bases, and 6 bases lay outside the gene matches. Germline-derived CDR1 and CDR2 are MNHEY and SVGAGI. This CDR3 comprises 16 residues.

This clonotype was observed many times. The chain employs TRBV7-9 and TRBJ1-1, with D possibly being TRBD1 (5 bases). CDR3 length equals 14 residues. Looked up from germline, CDR1 is SEHNR and CDR2 is FQNEAQ (reference sequence). V dropped 6 bases and J dropped 3 bases, with 14 bases sitting between them. The CDR3 region is CASRLQEEDTEAFF. The CDR3, as DNA: TGTGCCAGCAGACTACAGGAGGAGGACACTGAAGCTTTCTTT. The full variable domain, in which reference TRBV7-9 and TRBJ1-1 provide the parts outside the CDR3, is DTGVSQNPRHKITKRGQNVTFRCDPISEHNRLYWYRQTLGQGPEFLTYFQNEAQLEKSRLLSDRFSAERPKGSFSTLEIQRTEQGDSAMYLCASRLQEEDTEAFFGQGTRLTVV.

This clonotype was detected many times. The rearrangement uses TRBV10-3 and TRBJ1-1; 7 bases agree with TRBD1. V was pared by 0 bases and J by 2 bases, with 3 bases of the junction left unmatched. Germline CDR1 is ENHRY and CDR2 is SYGVKD. There are 15 residues in the CDR3. The CDR3 DNA sequence: TGTGCCATCAGTGAGTCGAAGGGGGCCAACACTGAAGCTTTCTTT. This sequence encodes CAISESKGANTEAFF.

There are a few counts of this clonotype. The CDR3 DNA is TGCAGTGCTAGAGGCCGGTCCTCCTTATACAATGAGCAGTTCTTC. Amino acid sequence: CSARGRSSLYNEQFF. The chain joins TRBV20-1 to TRBJ2-1; D call uncertain. Looked up from germline, CDR1 is DFQATT and CDR2 is SNEGSKA (reference sequence). V lost 1 base to trimming and J lost 4 bases, with 14 bases between them. The length of the CDR3 is 15 residues.

The gene calls are TRBV4-2 and TRBJ2-5; 10 bases line up with TRBD1. In germline, CDR1 is LGHNA, CDR2 YNFKEQ. With V trimmed by 3 bases and J by 4 bases, 5 bases remained unmatched. The CDR3 has 15 amino acids. CDR3: CASSHGQGDVETQYF. The CDR3 DNA reads TGTGCCAGCAGCCACGGACAGGGGGATGTAGAGACCCAGTACTTC.

There are many counts of this clonotype. Mismatch with germline at one junction end may stem from a read error. The rearrangement uses TRBV30 and TRBJ2-3; 9 nucleotides match TRBD1. Germline CDR1 reads GTSNPN; CDR2 reads SVGIG (reference sequence). The CDR3 totals 14 residues. CDR3 loop: CAWSVGTGSDAQYF. In nucleotides, the CDR3 is TGTGCCTGGAGTGTAGGGACAGGGTCAGATGCGCAGTATTTT.

This clonotype was detected only a few times. One junction end does not reproduce the germline sequence, and a read error may be involved. This chain links TRBV5-1 with TRBJ2-2; the match to TRBD2 covers 10 bases. Germline CDR1 reads SGHRS; CDR2 reads YFSETQ. CDR3 length: 16 amino acids. The CDR3 DNA reads TGCGCCAGCAGCCCAACTGTCAGCGGGGGGGCCGGTGAGCTGTTTTTT. Its protein product is CASSPTVSGGAGELFF.

This clonotype was detected a few times. The chain employs TRBV6-6 and TRBJ2-5; D is possibly TRBD2 (5 bases). Looked up from germline, CDR1 is MNHNY and CDR2 is SVGAGI (reference sequence). V was cut by 2 bases and J by 4 bases, with 11 bases left in between. The CDR3 sequence is 14 residues long. The CDR3 protein is CASSYRKGRETQYF. The CDR3 region has the DNA TGTGCCAGCAGTTACAGGAAAGGGAGAGAGACCCAGTACTTC.

This clonotype was found many times. The chain couples TRBV9 to TRBJ2-3; D gene ambiguous. The CDR3 runs to 15 residues. The V end was cut by 0 bases, the J end by 0 bases, with 8 bases between. Germline assignment: CDR1 SGDLS and CDR2 YYNGEE. DNA for the CDR3: TGTGCCAGCAGCGTAGAAGGCGGTAGCACAGATACGCAGTATTTT. Translated, it gives CASSVEGGSTDTQYF.

This clonotype was seen at least ten times. The rearrangement links TRBV27 to TRBJ2-7; no reliable D call. From germline, CDR1 is MNHEY and CDR2 SMNVEV (reference sequence). This CDR3 comprises 15 residues. Trimming pared 5 bases from V and 0 bases from J, leaving 14 bases between. This chain's CDR3 is CASSQREGLSYEQYF. The CDR3 DNA is TGTGCCAGCAGTCAACGAGAAGGGCTCTCCTACGAGCAGTACTTC.

The J gene is TRBJ1-5, the V gene TRBV20-1, with D uncertain. The CDR3 contains 16 residues. Germline V lookup: CDR1 DFQATT, CDR2 SNEGSKA (reference sequence). The V end lost 4 bases, the J end lost 3 bases, and 19 bases lay between the germline ends. CDR3 coding DNA: TGCAGTGCTATGCCCCGGAATGCCCGTTTCAATCAGCCCCAGCATTTT. It is translated as CSAMPRNARFNQPQHF.

V is TRBV15 and J is TRBJ2-7; TRBD2 is a possible D gene (5 bases). The CDR3 consists of 14 residues. From germline, CDR1 is LNHNV and CDR2 YYDKDF (reference sequence). The ends were cut back, 3 bases at V and 2 bases at J, with 11 bases in the middle. CDR3 in amino acids: CATSSSSGTYEQYF. CDR3 nucleotides: TGTGCCACCAGCAGTTCAAGCGGAACCTACGAGCAGTACTTC.

This chain uses TRBV28 with TRBJ1-1, with D tentatively TRBD1 (6 bases). CDR1 is MDHEN, CDR2 SYDVKM, per germline. The CDR3 runs 14 residues. V was cut by 8 bases and J by 5 bases, with 18 bases left in between. The chain's CDR3 is CASGRRGSWTEAFF. CDR3 nucleotides: TGTGCCAGCGGGCGCAGGGGCTCCTGGACTGAAGCTTTCTTT.

J is TRBJ1-1 and V is TRBV5-4, with a possible D match to TRBD1 (6 bases). This CDR3 has 14 amino acids. V was cut by 4 bases and J by 2 bases, with 12 bases left in between. CDR1 and CDR2 (germline): SGHNT, YYREEE (reference sequence). The CDR3 region is CASSARTVNTEAFF. For the CDR3, the DNA is TGTGCCAGCAGCGCCCGGACAGTTAACACTGAAGCTTTCTTT.

A note on this clonotype: A clone one base away is much larger, so this may be a read error. The chain employs TRBV28 and TRBJ2-5; D is uncertain. V was clipped by 3 bases and J by 4 bases, with 12 bases between them. Germline CDR1 is MDHEN and CDR2 is SYDVKM. The CDR3 consists of 14 residues. For the CDR3, the DNA is TGTGCCAGCAGTTTGATAGGGCTGGTAGAGACCCAGTACTTC. Amino acid sequence: CASSLIGLVETQYF.

This clonotype was found many times. V usage is TRBV3-1 and J usage is TRBJ2-7, with TRBD1 as a possible D gene (5 bases). CDR1 and CDR2 (germline): LGHDT, YNNKEL (reference sequence). Trimming took 2 bases from V and 2 from J, leaving 10 bases between them. The CDR3 runs 14 residues. The CDR3 here is CASSQSHRPYEQYF. In DNA, the CDR3 is TGTGCCAGCAGCCAATCTCACAGGCCCTACGAGCAGTACTTC.

This clonotype was observed many times. The chain combines TRBV10-1 with TRBJ2-1; maybe TRBD2 (6 bases). This CDR3 region has 11 residues. Trimming pared 5 bases from V and 7 bases from J, leaving 6 bases between. The germline CDR1 and CDR2 sequences are WNHNN and SYGVQD (reference sequence). The CDR3 nucleotides read TGCGCCAGCAGTCGGGAGAATGAGCAGTTCTTC. It codes for CASSRENEQFF.

This clonotype was seen repeatedly, ten times or more. The gene calls are TRBV12-5 and TRBJ2-1; TRBD1 matches 10 bases. Trimming took 0 bases from V and 5 from J; bases not matched to a gene: 7. The germline V gene has CDR1 LGHNT and CDR2 FRNRAP. This CDR3 comprises 17 residues. The CDR3, as DNA: TGTGCTAGTGGTTTGGTACTGGGACAGGGGTTTAACAATGAGCAGTTCTTC. This codes for CASGLVLGQGFNNEQFF.

The rearrangement links TRBV4-2 to TRBJ2-3, with TRBD2 matching over 13 bases. The germline V gene encodes CDR1 LGHNA and CDR2 YNFKEQ. The length of the CDR3 is 19 residues. The junction had 9 bases not matched to a gene; V was cut back by 0 bases and J by 3 bases. The CDR3 loop is CASSQDETSGGFGTDTQYF. In DNA, the CDR3 is TGTGCCAGCAGCCAAGATGAGACTAGCGGGGGGTTTGGGACAGATACGCAGTATTTT.

The gene calls are TRBV12-3 or TRBV12-4 and TRBJ2-5; D is ambiguous. The CDR3 totals 15 residues. Trimming cost V 3 bases and J 5 bases, with 16 bases left between them. The CDR3 DNA reads as TGTGCCAGCAGTTTTAAACTTGGTGGGGTGGAGACCCAGTACTTC. Protein: CASSFKLGGVETQYF.

As to this clonotype: Just one base apart from a much larger clone, this may be a read error. This chain uses TRBV20-1 with TRBJ1-2; TRBD1 matches 12 bases. Per the germline V gene, CDR1 is DFQATT and CDR2 is SNEGSKA (reference sequence). The trim removed 5 bases at V and 7 bases at J, leaving 5 bases unmatched. The CDR3 extends over 13 amino acids. CDR3 in amino acids: CSAGGTGGVGYTF. CDR3 DNA sequence: TGCAGTGCTGGAGGGACAGGGGGCGTTGGCTACACCTTC.

The V and J genes are TRBV18 and TRBJ1-1; D uncertain. This CDR3 comprises 18 residues. Germline V gene data show CDR1 as KGHSH and CDR2 as LQKENI. Trimming shortened V by 6 bases and J by 6 bases, and 29 bases separated the two germline ends. The CDR3 coding sequence is TGTGCCAGCTCTCCTCGAACAAGGAGAGGGTTGGTGGGTCCTGAAGCTTTCTTT. Translating gives CASSPRTRRGLVGPEAFF. Using reference TRBV18 and TRBJ1-1 for the parts outside the CDR3, the full variable domain is NAGVMQNPRHLVRRRGQEARLRCSPMKGHSHVYWYRQLPEEGLKFMVYLQKENIIDESGMPKERFSAEFPKEGPSILRIQQVVRGDSAAYFCASSPRTRRGLVGPEAFFGQGTRLTVV.

This clonotype was seen many times. V usage is TRBV30 and J usage is TRBJ1-1; the D is unclear. Germline assignment: CDR1 GTSNPN and CDR2 SVGIG (reference sequence). The CDR3 is made up of 14 amino acids. The V end was cut by 1 base, the J end by 3 bases, with 12 bases between. The CDR3 sequence: CAWSDMGDYTEAFF. The CDR3 DNA reads as TGTGCCTGGAGTGACATGGGCGATTACACTGAAGCTTTCTTT.

This clonotype came up a few times. V is TRBV20-1 and J is TRBJ2-7; TRBD2 matches at 11 bases. V shed 1 base, J shed 7 bases, and the junction held 15 bases outside the gene matches. Looked up from germline, CDR1 is DFQATT and CDR2 is SNEGSKA (reference sequence). CDR3 length equals 17 residues. The CDR3 DNA follows: TGCAGTGCTAGAGTCGATAGCGGGGGGGCGGTGGGTCAGGAGCAGTACTTC. Protein product: CSARVDSGGAVGQEQYF.

This clonotype was recorded many times. V is TRBV7-2 and J is TRBJ2-7; no firm D call. V shed 3 bases and J shed 0 bases, with 12 bases lying between them. This CDR3 has 15 amino acids. CDR1 is SGHTA and CDR2 is FQGNSA in the germline V gene. The CDR3 sequence: CASSFPRVGSYEQYF. CDR3 in DNA: TGTGCCAGCAGCTTCCCGCGTGTCGGCTCCTACGAGCAGTACTTC.

The chain joins TRBV5-5 to TRBJ1-2; a possible D gene is TRBD1 (5 bases). Germline V CDR1 and CDR2: SGHKS, YYEKEE (reference sequence). There are 14 residues in the CDR3. Trimming removed 0 bases from V and 6 bases from J, with 12 bases in between. DNA of the CDR3: TGTGCCAGCAGCTTGGAGTTGGGACGAGATGGCTACACCTTC. Translation gives CASSLELGRDGYTF.

In regard to this clonotype: Possible read error: a much larger clone is one base away. The chain carries TRBV20-1 and TRBJ1-3; D gene uncertain. The V gene's germline CDR1 is DFQATT and CDR2 SNEGSKA (reference sequence). The CDR3 consists of 13 residues. The CDR3 nucleotides read TGCAGTTCTAGATACGGGGCTGGAAACACCATATATTTT. Translating it yields CSSRYGAGNTIYF.

As concerns this clonotype: Just one base apart from a much larger clone, this may be a read error. The V and J genes are TRBV27 and TRBJ2-7; D perhaps matches TRBD2 (6 bases). Deletions cut 5 bases from V and 6 bases from J, with 20 bases between. The CDR3 totals 15 residues. The germline V gene has CDR1 MNHEY and CDR2 SMNVEV (reference sequence). CDR3 region: CASSPTLGGACEQYF. The CDR3 DNA follows: TGTGCCAGCAGTCCTACCCTAGGCGGGGCCTGCGAGCAGTACTTC.